Below, 24 T cell receptor beta chains from the same sample are listed, as sequenced in a study of shared clonotypes between healthy human individuals. Data came from immunoSEQ multiplex PCR; TCRdb stores just in-frame clones and leaves some out. The sample lists millions of clones; approximately 94% were seen once. Source material: naive CD4+ T cells sorted from blood. The subset: CD45RA+ positively selected. The receptors here all came from a man aged 18 to 35 in good health.

The rearrangement joins TRBV5-1 to TRBJ2-2; D may match TRBD1 or TRBD2 (5 bases each). The CDR3 consists of 16 residues. Germline V gene sequence: CDR1 SGHRS, CDR2 YFSETQ. The V gene lost 4 bases and the J gene lost 5 bases, with 18 bases spanning the gap. The CDR3 DNA is TGCGCCAGCAGCCCATGGATGCAAGAGGGGACCGGGGAGCTGTTTTTT. Residues: CASSPWMQEGTGELFF. The entire variable domain, with the rest obtained from reference TRBV5-1 and TRBJ2-2, is as follows: KAGVTQTPRYLIKTRGQQVTLSCSPISGHRSVSWYQQTPGQGLQFLFEYFSETQRNKGNFPGRFSGRQFSNSRSEMNVSTLELGDSALYLCASSPWMQEGTGELFFGEGSRLTVL.

This clone was counted only a few times. The V and J genes are TRBV11-2 and TRBJ1-1; tentatively, D is TRBD1 (6 bases). Deletions cut 5 bases from V and 7 bases from J, with 17 bases between. The CDR3 is 14 residues long. Germline loops: CDR1 SGHAT, CDR2 FQNNGV. The CDR3 nucleotides are TGTGCCAGCAGCCTGCGGGGGCGGACGGATGAAGCTTTCTTT. Translated: CASSLRGRTDEAFF.

This chain connects TRBV10-2 to TRBJ2-2; 9 bases align to TRBD1. Germline V CDR1 and CDR2: WSHSY, SAAADI. The V segment lost 3 bases and the J segment 1 base; nucleotides outside the gene matches: 9. The CDR3 is made up of 18 amino acids. This CDR3 is CASSENDRGNWNTGELFF. Here the CDR3 DNA reads TGCGCCAGCAGTGAAAATGACAGGGGGAATTGGAACACCGGGGAGCTGTTTTTT.

The rearrangement uses TRBV11-2 and TRBJ2-7; 10 bases align to TRBD1. Germline V gives CDR1 SGHAT, CDR2 FQNNGV. The V segment lost 5 bases and the J segment 5 bases; nucleotides outside the gene matches: 12. The CDR3 has 16 amino acids. The CDR3 sequence: CASSLTGQGVYDEQYF. In DNA form, the CDR3 reads TGTGCCAGCAGCCTAACCGGACAGGGGGTATACGACGAGCAGTACTTC.

V and J are TRBV4-1 and TRBJ2-1, with 7 bases matching TRBD2. This CDR3 contains 16 residues. V lost 7 bases to trimming and J lost 3 bases; unmatched junction nucleotides: 12. Germline V CDR1 and CDR2: MGHRA, YSYEKL. CDR3 nucleotide sequence: TGCGCCAGCAAACGAAACCCGCTAGCGGACTACAATGAGCAGTTCTTC. Translated, it gives CASKRNPLADYNEQFF.

The chain employs TRBV6-5 and TRBJ1-6, with 9 bases lining up with TRBD1. V shed 4 bases, J shed 7 bases, and the junction held 2 bases outside the gene matches. The CDR3 has 14 residues. Germline V lookup: CDR1 MNHEY, CDR2 SVGAGI. The CDR3 loop reads CASSFGTGNSPLHF. The CDR3 nucleotides read TGTGCCAGCAGTTTTGGGACAGGGAATTCACCCCTCCACTTT.

This rearrangement joins TRBV27 to TRBJ1-6; TRBD1 matches at 7 bases. CDR1 MNHEY and CDR2 SMNVEV come from the germline V gene (reference sequence). CDR3 length: 16 residues. The trim removed 4 bases at V and 11 bases at J, leaving 14 bases unmatched. In nucleotides, the CDR3 is TGTGCCAGCAGTTCCCAATCGACAGGGAGAGTACCACCCCTCCACTTT. As protein: CASSSQSTGRVPPLHF.

The count of this clone is one. The rearrangement uses TRBV6-1 and TRBJ1-2, with TRBD1 matching 9 bases. J was trimmed by 8 bases and V by 7 bases; bases with no gene match: 11. This CDR3 contains 14 residues. Germline-derived CDR1 and CDR2 are MNHNS and SASEGT. The CDR3 DNA follows: TGTGCCAGCATAGAAAGGACAGGGGCATGGGGCTACACCTTC. Translating it yields CASIERTGAWGYTF.

The chain employs TRBV7-2 and TRBJ1-6, with no clear D. Trimming took off 1 base at V and 9 bases at J, with 13 bases between the two ends. From germline, CDR1 is SGHTA and CDR2 FQGNSA. The length of the CDR3 is 15 residues. The CDR3 here is CASSLGIAKGSPLHF. The CDR3 DNA follows: TGTGCCAGCAGCTTAGGGATAGCAAAAGGTTCACCCCTCCACTTT. Combining the CDR3 with reference TRBV7-2 and TRBJ1-6 gives the whole variable domain GAGVSQSPSNKVTEKGKDVELRCDPISGHTALYWYRQSLGQGLEFLIYFQGNSAPDKSGLPSDRFSAERTGGSVSTLTIQRTQQEDSAVYLCASSLGIAKGSPLHFGNGTRLTVT.

The genes are TRBV30 and TRBJ1-1, with D uncertain. Germline-derived CDR1 and CDR2 are GTSNPN and SVGIG (reference sequence). This CDR3 spans 13 amino acids. The germline V and J ends were trimmed by 2 bases and 1 base, with 8 bases remaining between them. The chain's CDR3 is CAWSRPPNTEAFF. Written as DNA, the CDR3 is TGTGCCTGGAGTAGGCCGCCGAACACTGAAGCTTTCTTT. Variable domain in full (rest from reference TRBV30 and TRBJ1-1): SQTIHQWPATLVQPVGSPLSLECTVEGTSNPNLYWYRQAAGRGLQLLFYSVGIGQISSEVPQNLSASRPQDRQFILSSKKLLLSDSGFYLCAWSRPPNTEAFFGQGTRLTVV.

The chain is built from TRBV5-1 and TRBJ2-7; D might be TRBD2 (5 bases). V shed 4 bases and J shed 0 bases, with 14 bases lying between them. This CDR3 region has 15 residues. Germline V gene sequence: CDR1 SGHRS, CDR2 YFSETQ. CDR3 in amino acids: CASSLSALSSYEQYF. For the CDR3, the DNA is TGCGCCAGCAGCCTTAGCGCCCTTAGCTCCTACGAGCAGTACTTC.

This clone was picked up a small number of times. The chain combines TRBV27 with TRBJ1-4; D may be TRBD1 (5 bases). Trimming took off 5 bases at V and 7 bases at J, with 17 bases between the two ends. CDR1 and CDR2 from the germline V gene are MNHEY and SMNVEV (reference sequence). The CDR3 has 15 residues. Here the CDR3 DNA reads TGTGCCAGCAGTCCCTCACGGGGGTTAAGTGAAAAACTGTTTTTT. Encoded protein: CASSPSRGLSEKLFF. The full variable domain, with the rest looked up from reference TRBV27 and TRBJ1-4, is EAQVTQNPRYLITVTGKKLTVTCSQNMNHEYMSWYRQDPGLGLRQIYYSMNVEVTDKGDVPEGYKVSRKEKRNFPLILESPSPNQTSLYFCASSPSRGLSEKLFFGSGTQLSVL.

This chain uses TRBV4-2 with TRBJ2-2, with D perhaps matching TRBD1 (5 bases). The CDR3 sequence is 18 residues long. Trimming took 0 bases from V and 1 from J, leaving 15 bases between them. The germline V gene has CDR1 LGHNA and CDR2 YNFKEQ. The chain's CDR3 is CASSQERIRTLNTGELFF. CDR3 nucleotide sequence: TGTGCCAGCAGCCAAGAGAGGATCAGGACACTGAACACCGGGGAGCTGTTTTTT.

The chain couples TRBV18 to TRBJ2-3; a possible D gene is TRBD2 (6 bases). CDR1 and CDR2 from the germline V gene are KGHSH and LQKENI. The length of the CDR3 is 14 residues. V lost 8 bases, J lost 2 bases, and 14 bases lay in between. This CDR3 reads CASAASAATDTQYF. The CDR3 region has the DNA TGTGCCAGCGCAGCTAGCGCTGCCACAGATACGCAGTATTTT.

This rearrangement joins TRBV18 to TRBJ2-1; D unresolved. CDR3 length: 14 amino acids. The germline V gene encodes CDR1 KGHSH and CDR2 LQKENI. V was pared by 2 bases and J by 5 bases, with 10 bases between. The CDR3 DNA sequence: TGTGCCAGCTCACCAATAATGGCTAACAATGAGCAGTTCTTC. It codes for CASSPIMANNEQFF.

The chain links TRBV6-1 to TRBJ2-5, with 8 bases fitting TRBD2. Germline CDR1 reads MNHNS; CDR2 reads SASEGT. V dropped 6 bases and J dropped 1; count of bases not matched to a gene: 4. This CDR3 contains 14 residues. CDR3 protein: CASSLAGLQETQYF. CDR3 bases: TGTGCCAGCAGCTTAGCGGGACTCCAAGAGACCCAGTACTTC.

The chain uses TRBV6-1 and TRBJ2-1; 15 bases align to TRBD2. CDR1 is MNHNS and CDR2 is SASEGT in the germline V gene. This CDR3 has 18 residues. With 5 bases clipped from V and 3 bases from J, the junction kept 8 bases outside the gene matches. In DNA, the CDR3 is TGTGCCAGCAGTCAAGGGACTAGCGGGGGGTCTTTCTACAATGAGCAGTTCTTC. This sequence encodes CASSQGTSGGSFYNEQFF.

This chain links TRBV28 with TRBJ1-1; no firm D call. Germline V CDR1 and CDR2: MDHEN, SYDVKM. Trimming took 6 bases from V and 1 from J, leaving 12 bases between them. This CDR3 comprises 14 residues. This chain's CDR3 is CASRRGSKNTEAFF. CDR3 sequence (DNA): TGTGCCAGCAGACGAGGGTCGAAGAACACTGAAGCTTTCTTT.

The CDR3 loop is CASSGTSGNTGELFF. Written as DNA, the CDR3 is TGTGCCAGCTCGGGGACTAGCGGGAACACCGGGGAGCTGTTTTTT. This rearrangement joins TRBV5-4 to TRBJ2-2, with 11 positions matching TRBD2. CDR3 size: 15 residues. Losses at the gene ends were 7 bases for V and 1 base for J; bases not matched to a gene: 3. Germline CDR1 SGHNT, CDR2 YYREEE (reference sequence).

The gene calls are TRBV6-1 and TRBJ1-5; TRBD1 matches at 7 bases. Germline CDR1 is MNHNS and CDR2 is SASEGT. The CDR3 loop spans 17 amino acids. J gave up 8 bases and V 1 base, and 14 bases lay outside the gene matches. The CDR3 loop reads CASSEGEEGGAWKPQHF. CDR3 coding DNA: TGTGCCAGCAGTGAAGGGGAGGAAGGGGGCGCCTGGAAGCCCCAGCATTTT.

Only one count was recorded for this clone. The chain is built from TRBV11-2 and TRBJ2-7; no definite D call. The CDR3 covers 16 residues. CDR1 SGHAT and CDR2 FQNNGV come from the germline V gene. Trimming left V 1 base short and J 1 base short, with 14 bases between. Written as DNA, the CDR3 is TGTGCCAGCAGCTTAGGGGTATCGGGCCGATCCTACGAGCAGTACTTC. Encoded protein: CASSLGVSGRSYEQYF.

Here the CDR3 reads CASSVSGSGGDYGYTF. The DNA of the CDR3 is TGTGCCAGCAGTGTGAGCGGGTCGGGGGGGGACTATGGCTACACCTTC. V is TRBV6-1 and J is TRBJ1-2; D is perhaps TRBD1 (5 bases). V lost 4 bases and J lost 3, with 18 bases in between. This CDR3 region has 16 residues. Germline V gene lookup returns CDR1 MNHNS and CDR2 SASEGT.

V gene TRBV6-5 combines with J gene TRBJ1-4; 7 bases line up with TRBD1. The V segment lost 2 bases and the J segment 6 bases; nucleotides outside the gene matches: 3. Per the germline V gene, CDR1 is MNHEY and CDR2 is SVGAGI. This CDR3 spans 14 amino acids. The CDR3 protein is CASSYRGRDEKLFF. CDR3 nucleotides: TGTGCCAGCAGTTACAGGGGGCGAGATGAAAAACTGTTTTTT.

This chain joins TRBV5-8 and TRBJ2-5; 7 nucleotides match TRBD1. The V and J ends lost 2 bases and 2 bases, in that order; junction bases with no gene match: 6. The CDR3 runs to 15 residues. Germline CDR1 reads SGHTS; CDR2 reads YDEGEE. CDR3 coding DNA: TGTGCCAGCAGCTTCTCCGGACAGGTTCAAGAGACCCAGTACTTC. Translation: CASSFSGQVQETQYF.